This T cell receptor (beta chain) was profiled in a study of blood T cell repertoires in COVID-19. Study details: Sites in the United States, Italy and Spain provided acute and convalescent COVID-19 samples. Sources were T cells, B-cell-depleted T cells, or PBMCs; the material itself was cDNA or gDNA.

Per the original methods: Using reference gene primer amplification, nucleated cell counts were estimated. This table comes from immunoSEQ multiplex PCR, and its TCRdb copy is limited to in-frame clones, with some not included. V, J and clone size reflect that table, while D and trimming were determined from the DNA. The profile shows about 34,000 clones, approximately 71% of them singletons. Germline V CDR1 and CDR2: SGHRS, YFSETQ. The CDR3 runs 16 residues. V was trimmed by 0 bases and J by 2 bases, leaving 14 bases between them. The J gene is TRBJ1-1, the V gene TRBV5-1, with D possibly being TRBD1 (6 bases). The origin of this receptor is a human donor in a cohort sampled during active COVID-19. The source material was peripheral blood. The CDR3 is CASSLVPGTPNTEAFF. The CDR3 DNA reads TGCGCCAGCAGCTTGGTGCCAGGGACACCCAACACTGAAGCTTTCTTT. Together with reference TRBV5-1 and TRBJ1-1, the CDR3 gives the full variable domain: KAGVTQTPRYLIKTRGQQVTLSCSPISGHRSVSWYQQTPGQGLQFLFEYFSETQRNKGNFPGRFSGRQFSNSRSEMNVSTLELGDSALYLCASSLVPGTPNTEAFFGQGTRLTVV.